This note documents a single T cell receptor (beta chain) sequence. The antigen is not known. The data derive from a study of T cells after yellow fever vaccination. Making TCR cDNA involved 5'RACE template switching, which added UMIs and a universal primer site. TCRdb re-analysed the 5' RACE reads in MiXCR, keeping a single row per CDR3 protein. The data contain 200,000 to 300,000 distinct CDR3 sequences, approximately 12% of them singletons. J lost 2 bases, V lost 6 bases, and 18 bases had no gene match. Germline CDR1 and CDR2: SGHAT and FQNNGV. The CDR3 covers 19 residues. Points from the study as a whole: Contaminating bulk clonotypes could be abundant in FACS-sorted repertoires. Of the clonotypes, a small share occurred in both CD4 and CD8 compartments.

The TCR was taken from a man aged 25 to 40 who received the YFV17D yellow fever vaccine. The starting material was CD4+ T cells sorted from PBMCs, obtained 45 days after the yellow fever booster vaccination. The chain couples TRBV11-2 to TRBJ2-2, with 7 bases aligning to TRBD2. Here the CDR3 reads CASSLLTTSAGPNTGELFF. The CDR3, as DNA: TGTGCCAGCAGTCTTCTCACCACCTCAGCGGGGCCTAACACCGGGGAGCTGTTTTTT.